One and the same sample provided the 30 T cell receptor beta chains below, sequenced in a study of breast tumors, draining lymph nodes, adjacent tissues. Breast cancer patients provided tissue from their axillary draining lymph nodes. TCRdb recomputed calls from the multiplex PCR reads with MiXCR, one row per CDR3 protein. The sample has under 250,000 distinct CDR3 sequences, about 34% seen once. Sequenced material: axillary lymph node tissue. The receptors come from a female donor with breast cancer. Some clones in this sample may be carry-over from other donors' samples.

V gene TRBV19 combines with J gene TRBJ2-7; 8 positions match TRBD2. Germline V gene sequence: CDR1 LNHDA, CDR2 SQIVND (reference sequence). The CDR3 extends over 15 amino acids. The V and J ends lost 3 bases and 4 bases, in that order; junction bases with no gene match: 8. CDR3 bases: TGTGCCAGTAGTATGGGCACAGCGGGAGTTTACGAGCAGTACTTC. It is translated as CASSMGTAGVYEQYF.

As regards this clonotype: A much larger clone is a single base away; this may be a read error. This chain uses TRBV20-1 with TRBJ2-7, with 7 bases that match TRBD1. The J segment lost 6 bases and the V segment lost 5 bases, leaving 13 bases of the junction unmatched. Germline CDR1 is DFQATT and CDR2 is SNEGSKA (reference sequence). The CDR3 runs to 14 residues. The chain's CDR3 is CSAGDRDEASEQYF. For the CDR3, the DNA is TGCAGTGCTGGTGACAGGGATGAGGCCTCCGAGCAGTACTTC.

The V call is TRBV6-4, the J call TRBJ2-5; 9 nucleotides match TRBD2. The junction had 7 bases not matched to a gene; V was cut back by 7 bases and J by 4 bases. This CDR3 has 14 amino acids. CDR1 is MRHNA and CDR2 is SNTAGT in the germline V gene. The DNA for the CDR3 is TGTGCCAGCACCTCACCGGGACTAGCAGAGACCCAGTACTTC. Protein: CASTSPGLAETQYF.

J is TRBJ1-5 and V is TRBV29-1; a possible D gene is TRBD1 (5 bases). CDR3 length equals 14 residues. V lost 7 bases and J lost 5, with 18 bases in between. CDR1 and CDR2 from the germline V gene are SQVTM and ANQGSEA. CDR3 in DNA: TGCAGCGACCGACTAGCGGGGCCCGATCAGCCCCAGCATTTT. This translates into CSDRLAGPDQPQHF.

This rearrangement joins TRBV7-2 to TRBJ1-4; possibly TRBD1 for D (5 bases). V dropped 6 bases and J dropped 10 bases, with 18 bases sitting between them. The CDR3 spans 14 residues. Germline V gene lookup returns CDR1 SGHTA and CDR2 FQGNSA. CDR3 DNA: TGTGCCAGCAGTCGGCTATTGGAGGGGCGAAAACTGTTTTTT. It translates to CASSRLLEGRKLFF.

The V and J genes are TRBV20-1 and TRBJ1-4, with 9 nucleotides matching TRBD1. This CDR3 region has 16 residues. In germline, CDR1 is DFQATT, CDR2 SNEGSKA (reference sequence). With V trimmed by 1 base and J by 6 bases, 9 bases remained unmatched. Here the CDR3 reads CSARGWDRDIDEKLFF. The CDR3 DNA reads as TGCAGTGCTAGAGGGTGGGACAGGGATATTGATGAAAAACTGTTTTTT.

The table lists this clonotype with many counts. The chain employs TRBV30 and TRBJ1-2; tentative D call: TRBD1 (6 bases). The CDR3 runs 13 residues. CDR1 GTSNPN and CDR2 SVGIG come from the germline V gene (reference sequence). Trimming removed 2 bases at V and 4 bases at J, with 11 bases between. The CDR3 coding sequence is TGTGCCTGGAGTAAACAGGGAACCTATGGCTACACCTTC. Translation gives CAWSKQGTYGYTF.

This clonotype came up many times. The rearrangement links TRBV18 to TRBJ2-7; the D gene is possibly TRBD2 (5 bases). Germline CDR1 KGHSH, CDR2 LQKENI. The CDR3 runs 15 residues. The V end lost 2 bases, the J end lost 2 bases, and 13 bases lay between the germline ends. The CDR3 loop reads CASSPERAAPYEQYF. CDR3 nucleotide sequence: TGTGCCAGCTCACCAGAGAGAGCGGCTCCCTACGAGCAGTACTTC.

This clonotype was counted many times. The chain combines TRBV27 with TRBJ2-7, with TRBD2 matching 12 bases. The CDR3 extends over 14 amino acids. The V and J ends lost 6 bases and 3 bases, in that order; junction bases with no gene match: 3. Germline V gives CDR1 MNHEY, CDR2 SMNVEV (reference sequence). The CDR3 protein is CASRSGLAGYEQYF. As DNA, the CDR3 is TGTGCCAGCAGATCGGGACTAGCGGGCTACGAGCAGTACTTC.

The chain has TRBV20-1 and TRBJ2-2, with 13 bases fitting TRBD2. Germline V gene sequence: CDR1 DFQATT, CDR2 SNEGSKA (reference sequence). The CDR3 length is 18 residues. Trimming cost V 1 base and J 4 bases; bases outside gene matches: 9. Here the CDR3 reads CSARGKAGLAGPTGELFF. CDR3 coding DNA: TGCAGTGCTAGAGGGAAAGCGGGACTAGCGGGACCCACCGGGGAGCTGTTTTTT.

This clonotype was detected ten times or more. The genes are TRBV7-3 and TRBJ2-3, with 8 positions matching TRBD1. The CDR3 loop spans 17 amino acids. J lost 0 bases, V lost 1 base, and 6 bases had no gene match. Germline CDR1 SGHTA, CDR2 FQGTGA. The CDR3 region is CASSLNSQGASTDTQYF. The CDR3 region has the DNA TGTGCCAGCAGCTTAAATTCCCAGGGGGCTAGCACAGATACGCAGTATTTT.

Details on this clonotype: This may arise from a read error, as a much more abundant clone is one base away. The chain links TRBV20-1 to TRBJ2-7; 8 bases match TRBD1. This CDR3 has 12 residues. The germline V gene encodes CDR1 DFQATT and CDR2 SNEGSKA (reference sequence). The CDR3 region is CSADRVVNEPYF. The DNA for the CDR3 is TGCAGCGCGGACAGGGTTGTCAACGAGCCGTACTTC.

This clonotype was observed at least ten times. The gene calls are TRBV5-1 and TRBJ2-5; 7 bases agree with TRBD1. V lost 3 bases and J lost 1; bases outside the gene matches: 3. CDR3 length equals 14 residues. Germline V CDR1 and CDR2: SGHRS, YFSETQ. The DNA of the CDR3 is TGCGCCAGCAGCTCGGGACAGCTCCAAGAGACCCAGTACTTC. Its protein product is CASSSGQLQETQYF.

With regard to this clonotype: This may be a read error: a much more frequent sequence differs by one nucleotide. Written as DNA, the CDR3 is TGTGCCAGCAGCGCTGGACTGGGCGACGGGCAGTACTTC. Its translation is CASSAGLGDGQYF. The rearrangement uses TRBV5-6 and TRBJ2-7; possible D gene TRBD2, 5 bases. Germline values: CDR1 SGHDT, CDR2 YYEEEE. Trimming took 4 bases from V and 9 from J, leaving 17 bases between them. There are 13 residues in the CDR3.

There are many counts of this clonotype. The J gene is TRBJ1-2, the V gene TRBV5-6, with D possibly matching TRBD1 (6 bases). The CDR3 loop spans 15 amino acids. Germline V CDR1 and CDR2: SGHDT, YYEEEE. Between the trimmed V and J ends, which lost 0 bases and 4 bases, there was a span of 13 bases. CDR3 sequence: CASSLDRTAIYGYTF. The CDR3 nucleotides are TGTGCCAGCAGCTTGGACAGGACAGCGATCTATGGCTACACCTTC. Variable domain in full (rest from reference TRBV5-6 and TRBJ1-2): DAGVTQSPTHLIKTRGQQVTLRCSPKSGHDTVSWYQQALGQGPQFIFQYYEEEERQRGNFPDRFSGHQFPNYSSELNVNALLLGDSALYLCASSLDRTAIYGYTFGSGTRLTVV.

This clonotype was detected ten times or more. V usage is TRBV19 and J usage is TRBJ1-4; 7 nucleotides align to TRBD1. CDR1 LNHDA and CDR2 SQIVND come from the germline V gene (reference sequence). The CDR3 covers 15 residues. V was clipped by 5 bases and J by 3 bases; unmatched bases: 6. CDR3 bases: TGTGCCAGTAGTTTAATGACAGGGCCTAATGAAAAACTGTTTTTT. It specifies CASSLMTGPNEKLFF.

This clonotype was detected ten times or more. The chain carries TRBV5-6 and TRBJ1-2; 10 nucleotides align to TRBD1. Germline V CDR1 and CDR2: SGHDT, YYEEEE. The CDR3 has 17 residues. V lost 2 bases and J lost 7; bases outside the gene matches: 14. This chain's CDR3 is CASSLNGWGQGFGGYTF. DNA of the CDR3: TGTGCCAGCAGCTTAAATGGTTGGGGACAGGGGTTTGGTGGCTACACCTTC. The full variable domain, in which reference TRBV5-6 and TRBJ1-2 provide the parts outside the CDR3, is DAGVTQSPTHLIKTRGQQVTLRCSPKSGHDTVSWYQQALGQGPQFIFQYYEEEERQRGNFPDRFSGHQFPNYSSELNVNALLLGDSALYLCASSLNGWGQGFGGYTFGSGTRLTVV.

This clonotype was detected many times. This chain connects TRBV20-1 to TRBJ2-5; TRBD2 aligns across 7 bases. V lost 1 base, J lost 1 base, and 12 bases stayed unmatched. This CDR3 region has 17 residues. Germline values: CDR1 DFQATT, CDR2 SNEGSKA (reference sequence). CDR3: CSARAGRGTTAQETQYF. In DNA, the CDR3 is TGCAGTGCTAGAGCGGGCCGAGGGACTACCGCCCAAGAGACCCAGTACTTC.

In its sample, this clonotype was seen a few times. This may come from a read error, since a much larger clone is one base off. Likely a read error: the CDR3 ends without its conserved phenylalanine or tryptophan. The V gene is TRBV19, the J gene TRBJ2-1, with D perhaps TRBD2 (7 bases). This CDR3 comprises 16 residues. In germline, CDR1 is LNHDA, CDR2 SQIVND (reference sequence). Here the CDR3 reads CASRVRRGGPYHEQFS. In DNA form, the CDR3 reads TGTGCCAGTAGGGTGCGTAGGGGGGGTCCCTACCATGAGCAGTTCTCC.

This clonotype was found many times. V usage is TRBV11-2 and J usage is TRBJ2-1; maybe TRBD1 (6 bases). Germline-derived CDR1 and CDR2 are SGHAT and FQNNGV. Trimming stripped 0 bases from V and 3 bases from J, with 9 bases between. The length of the CDR3 is 15 residues. This CDR3 reads CASSLDLGHYNEQFF. In nucleotides, the CDR3 is TGTGCCAGCAGCTTAGATTTGGGACACTACAATGAGCAGTTCTTC. Full variable domain (remainder filled in from reference TRBV11-2 and TRBJ2-1): EAGVAQSPRYKIIEKRQSVAFWCNPISGHATLYWYQQILGQGPKLLIQFQNNGVVDDSQLPKDRFSAERLKGVDSTLKIQPAKLEDSAVYLCASSLDLGHYNEQFFGPGTRLTVL.

This clonotype was detected ten times or more. This sequence joins TRBV20-1 and TRBJ2-7; the D gene is possibly TRBD1 (6 bases). Trimming removed 1 base from V and 2 bases from J, with 12 bases in between. Germline CDR1 and CDR2: DFQATT and SNEGSKA (reference sequence). The CDR3 is 14 residues long. The CDR3 bases are TGCAGTGCTAGAGGGGGACACTTACCCTACGAGCAGTACTTC. Translating it yields CSARGGHLPYEQYF.

Concerning this clonotype itself: This sequence may be a read error, since a much larger clone differs from it by one base. The conserved phenylalanine or tryptophan normally closing the CDR3 is absent here, so this likely arose from a read error. The chain carries TRBV29-1 and TRBJ1-4; possibly TRBD1 for D (6 bases). CDR1 is SQVTM, CDR2 ANQGSEA, per germline. This CDR3 is built from 11 residues. The CDR3 DNA is TGCGGCGTTGGGACAAATGAAAAACTGTTTCTT. Protein sequence: CGVGTNEKLFL.

J is TRBJ2-5 and V is TRBV20-1; 8 bases line up with TRBD2. Germline V lookup: CDR1 DFQATT, CDR2 SNEGSKA (reference sequence). V shed 3 bases, J shed 4 bases, and the junction held 10 bases outside the gene matches. CDR3 length equals 15 residues. The CDR3 sequence is CSARALAGSGETQYF. The CDR3 DNA sequence: TGCAGTGCTAGGGCGCTAGCGGGTTCAGGAGAGACCCAGTACTTC.

This clonotype was seen at least ten times. The CDR3 nucleotides are TGTGCCAGCACCGGGGGGAGAGGCTACACCTTC. Its translation: CASTGGRGYTF. V gene TRBV9 combines with J gene TRBJ1-2, with D tentatively TRBD1 (5 bases). The V end was cut by 6 bases, the J end by 8 bases, with 11 bases between. CDR1 and CDR2 from the germline V gene are SGDLS and YYNGEE. The CDR3 totals 11 residues.

This clonotype turned up a few times. A much larger clone sits a single nucleotide away, making a read error possible. The chain employs TRBV12-3 or TRBV12-4 and TRBJ1-2, with 8 bases identical to TRBD1. The CDR3 has 12 residues. After removal of 3 bases from V and 8 bases from J, the junction contained 2 bases not matched to a gene. DNA of the CDR3: TGTGCCAGCAGTTTCACAGGGGGAGGCTACACCTTC. Translated, it gives CASSFTGGGYTF.

This clonotype was seen repeatedly, ten times or more. V gene TRBV12-3 or TRBV12-4 combines with J gene TRBJ2-5, with D hard to call. Trimming left V 6 bases short and J 2 bases short, with 7 bases between. The CDR3 runs to 12 residues. The CDR3 nucleotides are TGTGCCAGCAGCGGCTATCAAGAGACCCAGTACTTC. Protein sequence: CASSGYQETQYF.

This clonotype showed up many times. The chain links TRBV6-1 to TRBJ2-1, with a tentative D call TRBD2 (5 bases). V was shortened by 2 bases and J by 0 bases, with 8 bases between the two germline ends. Germline V gene data show CDR1 as MNHNS and CDR2 as SASEGT. The CDR3 is 15 residues long. CDR3 sequence (DNA): TGTGCCAGCAGTGAATCGGGGAGCTCCTACAATGAGCAGTTCTTC. Its protein is CASSESGSSYNEQFF.

Points on this clonotype: At one of its ends the junction is not consistent with the germline gene, which may arise from a read error. The chain recombines TRBV7-6 with TRBJ2-5; D unresolved. This CDR3 region has 17 residues. Germline CDR1 reads SGHVS; CDR2 reads FNYEAQ. The CDR3 DNA sequence: TGTGCCAGCAGCTTACGCCACGGGCAGGAATACCAAGAGCCCCAGTACTTC. Its protein is CASSLRHGQEYQEPQYF.

This clonotype was found a few times. This chain joins TRBV27 and TRBJ2-1; 8 nucleotides agree with TRBD2. Germline V gene sequence: CDR1 MNHEY, CDR2 SMNVEV (reference sequence). After removal of 5 bases from V and 2 bases from J, the junction contained 5 bases not matched to a gene. The CDR3 has 15 residues. CDR3 in amino acids: CASSPIAGPYNEQFF. The CDR3 bases are TGTGCCAGCAGTCCAATAGCGGGACCCTACAATGAGCAGTTCTTC.

As regards this clonotype: A much bigger clone sits one base away, suggesting this may be a read error. J is TRBJ2-7 and V is TRBV20-1, with D perhaps TRBD2 (7 bases). Germline CDR1 DFQATT, CDR2 SNEGSKA (reference sequence). The CDR3 loop spans 14 amino acids. Trimming left V 0 bases short and J 6 bases short, with 15 bases between. The CDR3 spells CSARDRRGGPEQYF. The CDR3 DNA reads TGCAGTGCTAGAGATCGGAGGGGGGGGCCCGAGCAGTACTTC.